This entry lists 15 T cell receptor beta chains sequenced from one sample in a study of cytomegalovirus exposure and HLA in healthy donors. Researchers ran the PCR with 60 Vbeta and 13 Jbeta primers. TCRdb keeps only in-frame clones here, not all; method: immunoSEQ multiplex PCR. Of 150,000 to 200,000 clones listed, roughly 80% are singletons. The sequenced material came from PBMCs. Every receptor here comes from a woman between 18 and 29 years old in good health and CMV-seronegative.

The chain recombines TRBV11-2 with TRBJ1-5; 10 bases align to TRBD1. CDR1 SGHAT and CDR2 FQNNGV come from the germline V gene. CDR3 length equals 15 residues. Unmatched junction bases numbered 9, after V lost 6 bases and J lost 7 bases. The CDR3 bases are TGTGCCAGCAGTCCCGGGACAGGGGCATCGCAGCCCCAGCATTTT. It is translated as CASSPGTGASQPQHF. Variable domain in full (rest from reference TRBV11-2 and TRBJ1-5): EAGVAQSPRYKIIEKRQSVAFWCNPISGHATLYWYQQILGQGPKLLIQFQNNGVVDDSQLPKDRFSAERLKGVDSTLKIQPAKLEDSAVYLCASSPGTGASQPQHFGDGTRLSIL.

The chain is built from TRBV4-1 and TRBJ1-2; D is possibly TRBD1 (6 bases). CDR1 and CDR2 from the germline V gene are MGHRA and YSYEKL. V was clipped by 0 bases and J by 3 bases, with 23 bases between them. This CDR3 is built from 19 residues. CDR3 nucleotide sequence: TGCGCCAGCAGCCAAGATCCCAGTAAAGCGGGAGGGGGTTACTATGGCTACACCTTC. It encodes CASSQDPSKAGGGYYGYTF.

The gene calls are TRBV5-1 and TRBJ2-1, with a weak D call TRBD1 (5 bases). This CDR3 is 16 amino acids long. Trimming removed 4 bases at V and 5 bases at J, with 19 bases between. CDR1 SGHRS and CDR2 YFSETQ come from the germline V gene. The CDR3 DNA reads as TGCGCCAGCAGCCCGGTTGGACATCAACAGCACAATGAGCAGTTCTTC. Protein sequence: CASSPVGHQQHNEQFF.

This clone was seen only a few times. This chain connects TRBV4-3 to TRBJ2-2; 8 nucleotides agree with TRBD1. Germline V lookup: CDR1 LGHNA, CDR2 YSLEER. The CDR3 is 14 residues long. Trimming cost V 3 bases and J 4 bases; bases outside gene matches: 1. CDR3 bases: TGCGCCAGCAGCCATGGACAGGGCACCGGGGAGCTGTTTTTT. The encoded protein is CASSHGQGTGELFF.

J is TRBJ1-1 and V is TRBV6-5; D might be TRBD1 (6 bases). The CDR3 extends over 11 amino acids. Looked up from germline, CDR1 is MNHEY and CDR2 is SVGAGI. Between the trimmed V and J ends, which lost 4 bases and 8 bases, there was a span of 8 bases. In DNA form, the CDR3 reads TGTGCCAGCAGTTTTGGACAGGAAGCTTTCTTT. Protein sequence: CASSFGQEAFF.

The chain carries TRBV6-5 and TRBJ2-2; D may be TRBD2 (6 bases). The germline CDR1 and CDR2 sequences are MNHEY and SVGAGI. The CDR3 runs 15 residues. The V end lost 6 bases, the J end lost 0 bases, and 11 bases lay between the germline ends. CDR3 sequence reads: CASSLTSANTGELFF. The CDR3 DNA follows: TGTGCCAGCAGCCTGACTAGTGCGAACACCGGGGAGCTGTTTTTT.

The J gene is TRBJ2-1, the V gene TRBV1; the DNA was not compared with TRBD2, the D call given in the table. TRBV1 is described as a pseudogene. The CDR3 runs 15 residues. Here the CDR3 reads CTTPSAGGVKDEQFF. In DNA, the CDR3 is TGCACCACCCCCTCTGCGGGAGGCGTTAAGGATGAGCAGTTCTTC.

The rearrangement joins TRBV11-2 to TRBJ2-7; no definite D call. Germline-derived CDR1 and CDR2 are SGHAT and FQNNGV. The CDR3 covers 15 residues. Trimming stripped 5 bases from V and 0 bases from J, with 14 bases between. The CDR3 sequence is CASSLSSVRSYEQYV. The CDR3 nucleotides are TGTGCCAGCAGCCTAAGCAGCGTCCGCTCCTACGAGCAGTACGTC.

The chain is built from TRBV27 and TRBJ1-1; the match to TRBD1 covers 10 bases. The CDR3 contains 16 residues. V shed 5 bases and J 0 bases; nucleotides not matched to a gene: 6. Germline V lookup: CDR1 MNHEY, CDR2 SMNVEV (reference sequence). Written as DNA, the CDR3 is TGTGCCAGCAGTCTCCGGACAGGGGGGATGAACACTGAAGCTTTCTTT. Protein product: CASSLRTGGMNTEAFF.

The genes are TRBV10-3 and TRBJ1-4, with 8 nucleotides matching TRBD1. The CDR3 has 19 residues. J gave up 0 bases and V 0 bases, and 9 bases lay outside the gene matches. Germline assignment: CDR1 ENHRY and CDR2 SYGVKD. CDR3 sequence reads: CAISESPGRGRSTNEKLFF. DNA for the CDR3: TGTGCCATCAGTGAGTCCCCCGGCAGGGGGCGATCAACTAATGAAAAACTGTTTTTT.

This clone was seen more than once but under ten times. J is TRBJ2-7 and V is TRBV5-4; D is possibly TRBD1 (6 bases). V was cut by 1 base and J by 6 bases, with 17 bases left in between. The germline gives CDR1 SGHNT, CDR2 YYREEE (reference sequence). There are 15 residues in the CDR3. The CDR3 here is CASSLCTGPEGEQYV. The CDR3 DNA sequence: TGTGCCAGCAGCTTGTGCACAGGGCCCGAGGGCGAGCAGTACGTC.

This clone occurred a few times. The gene calls are TRBV4-3 and TRBJ2-7; perhaps TRBD1 as D (6 bases). V was pared by 2 bases and J by 0 bases, with 11 bases between. The length of the CDR3 is 15 residues. The germline V gene has CDR1 LGHNA and CDR2 YSLEER. The CDR3 nucleotides read TGCGCCAGCAGCCAACGGACAGAGGCCTCCTACGAGCAGTACTTC. It translates to CASSQRTEASYEQYF.

With regard to this clone: In the same sample, other DNA sequences code for this CDR3. CDR3 residues: CASSGSGFGETQYF. Written as DNA, the CDR3 is TGTGCCAGCAGCGGCTCAGGGTTTGGAGAGACCCAGTACTTC. V and J are TRBV9 and TRBJ2-5; TRBD1 might be the D (5 bases). Per germline, CDR1 SGDLS and CDR2 YYNGEE. The length of the CDR3 is 14 residues. V was clipped by 3 bases and J by 4 bases, with 13 bases between them.

The chain joins TRBV28 to TRBJ2-5; TRBD2 agrees at 9 bases. CDR3 length: 12 amino acids. Unmatched junction bases numbered 7, after V lost 4 bases and J lost 13 bases. CDR1 and CDR2 from the germline V gene are MDHEN and SYDVKM. The CDR3 DNA reads as TGTGCCAGCAGTTCCCCCCTAGCGGGGAGGTACTTC. Translation: CASSSPLAGRYF.

The chain links TRBV30 to TRBJ1-4; 11 bases line up with TRBD1. After removal of 3 bases from V and 5 bases from J, the junction contained 14 bases not matched to a gene. The CDR3 is 18 amino acids. Germline lookup yields CDR1 GTSNPN and CDR2 SVGIG (reference sequence). This CDR3 is CAWSAGTGGWYRNEKLFF. The CDR3 bases are TGTGCCTGGAGCGCCGGGACAGGGGGGTGGTACAGGAATGAAAAACTGTTTTTT.